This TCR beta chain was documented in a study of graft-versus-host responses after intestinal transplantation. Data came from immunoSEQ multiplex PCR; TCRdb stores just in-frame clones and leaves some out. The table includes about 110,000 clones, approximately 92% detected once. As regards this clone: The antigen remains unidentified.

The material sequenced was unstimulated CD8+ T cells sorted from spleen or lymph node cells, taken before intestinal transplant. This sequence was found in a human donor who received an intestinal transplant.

The CDR3 bases are TGTGCCAGCAGCGTAATTTCCGGGGCTTACGAGCAGTACTTC. Encoded protein: CASSVISGAYEQYF. The genes are TRBV9 and TRBJ2-7, with D perhaps given as TRBD1 or TRBD2 (5 bases each). The CDR3 sequence is 14 residues long. V was shortened by 1 base and J by 4 bases, with 12 bases between the two germline ends. Germline V gene data show CDR1 as SGDLS and CDR2 as YYNGEE. Complete variable domain (other parts from reference TRBV9 and TRBJ2-7): DSGVTQTPKHLITATGQRVTLRCSPRSGDLSVYWYQQSLDQGLQFLIQYYNGEERAKGNILERFSAQQFPDLHSELNLSSLELGDSALYFCASSVISGAYEQYFGPGTRLTVT.